This paragraph covers one TCR beta chain sequence. Its antigen is not known. This entry is derived from a study of T cell responses to AZD1222 COVID-19 vaccine. The study's findings and limits: It was only after the peak T cell response that any repertoires were sampled. Recipients of AZD1222 seropositive at baseline numbered only 6 or 7.

Repertoires were generated with immunoSEQ multiplex PCR, while TCRdb's copy carries only in-frame clones and drops some. The data hold about 100,000 clones, with around nine tenths observed a single time. Sequencing used peripheral blood, obtained on day 0 of AZD1222 vaccination. The origin of this receptor is an adult in good health.

CDR3: CASSYLTGARGYTF. The CDR3 coding sequence is TGTGCCAGCAGTTACTTAACGGGGGCGCGAGGCTACACCTTC. The rearrangement links TRBV6-5 to TRBJ1-2, with D maybe TRBD1 (6 bases). The V end lost 1 base, the J end lost 8 bases, and 14 bases lay between the germline ends. The length of the CDR3 is 14 residues. From germline, CDR1 is MNHEY and CDR2 SVGAGI.